This T cell receptor beta chain was obtained from a study of T cells in Graves' hyperthyroidism and ophthalmopathy. Study-wide results and caveats: The model predicted ophthalmopathy a median approximately seven months before onset. Most thyroid clonotypes expanded above 0.001 were also detected in blood.

Amplification yielded TCR beta CDR3 regions, with RNA transcripts as the source. HTBI primers drove first-round RT-PCR of the TCR CDR3. TCRdb used MiXCR to reprocess the multiplex PCR reads, holding one entry per CDR3 protein. Here the sample spans 530,000 or so distinct CDR3 sequences, 15% to 20% being singletons. Those patients with uncontrolled infection, other autoimmune disease, pregnancy or lactation were excluded. CDR3 length equals 13 residues. Germline-derived CDR1 and CDR2 are PRHDT and FYEKMQ (reference sequence). Trimming pared 8 bases from V and 0 bases from J, leaving 8 bases between. This clonotype has ten or more counts. The antigen is not known.

The specimen was blood. This clonotype was obtained from a young woman with Graves' ophthalmopathy. The chain couples TRBV13 to TRBJ2-1, with unresolved D. CDR3 bases: TGTGCCAGCGCCAGCAGCTCCTACAATGAGCAGTTCTTC. This encodes CASASSSYNEQFF.